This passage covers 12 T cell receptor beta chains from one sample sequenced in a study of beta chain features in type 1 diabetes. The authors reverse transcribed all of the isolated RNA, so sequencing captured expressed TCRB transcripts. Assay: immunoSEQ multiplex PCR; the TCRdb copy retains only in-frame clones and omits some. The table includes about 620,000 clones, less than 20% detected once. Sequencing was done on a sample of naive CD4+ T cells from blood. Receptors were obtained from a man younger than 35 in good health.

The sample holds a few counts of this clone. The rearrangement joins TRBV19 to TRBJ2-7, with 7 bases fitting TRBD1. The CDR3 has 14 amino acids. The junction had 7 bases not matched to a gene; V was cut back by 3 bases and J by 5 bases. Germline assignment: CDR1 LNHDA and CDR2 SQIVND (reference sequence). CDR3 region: CASSIGTGVHEQYF. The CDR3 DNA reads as TGTGCCAGTAGTATCGGCACAGGGGTCCACGAGCAGTACTTC.

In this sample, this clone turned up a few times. The CDR3 DNA sequence: TGTGCCAGCAGCGTAGACCCTAGCGGACACACAGATACGCAGTATTTT. It specifies CASSVDPSGHTDTQYF. The J gene is TRBJ2-3, the V gene TRBV9; TRBD2 matches 7 bases. The germline CDR1 and CDR2 sequences are SGDLS and YYNGEE. The CDR3 sequence is 16 residues long. The ends lost 0 bases at V and 2 bases at J; junction bases unmatched: 6.

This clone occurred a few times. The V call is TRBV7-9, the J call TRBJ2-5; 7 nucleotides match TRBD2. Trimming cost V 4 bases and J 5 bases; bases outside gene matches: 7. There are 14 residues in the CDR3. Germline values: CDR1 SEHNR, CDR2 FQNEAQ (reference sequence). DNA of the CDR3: TGTGCCAGCAGCTCAGCGGGACTTGTGGAGACCCAGTACTTC. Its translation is CASSSAGLVETQYF.

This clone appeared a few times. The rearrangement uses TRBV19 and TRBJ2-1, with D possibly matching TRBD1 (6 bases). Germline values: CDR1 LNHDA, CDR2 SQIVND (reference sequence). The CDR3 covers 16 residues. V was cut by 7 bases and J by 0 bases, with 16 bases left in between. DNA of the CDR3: TGTGCCAGTACCCCGGGACAAACTTCCTCCTACAATGAGCAGTTCTTC. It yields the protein CASTPGQTSSYNEQFF.

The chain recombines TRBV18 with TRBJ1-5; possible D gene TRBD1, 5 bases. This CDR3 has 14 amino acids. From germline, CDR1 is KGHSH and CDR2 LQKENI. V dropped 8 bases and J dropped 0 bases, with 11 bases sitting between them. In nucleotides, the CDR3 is TGTGCCAGCAAGACAGTGGATAGCAATCAGCCCCAGCATTTT. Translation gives CASKTVDSNQPQHF.

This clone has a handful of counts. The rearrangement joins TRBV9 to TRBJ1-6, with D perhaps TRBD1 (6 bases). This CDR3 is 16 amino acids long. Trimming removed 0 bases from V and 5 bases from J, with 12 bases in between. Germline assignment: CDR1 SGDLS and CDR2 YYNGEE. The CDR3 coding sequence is TGTGCCAGCAGCGTAGGGCGGGACACCAATAATTCACCCCTCCACTTT. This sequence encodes CASSVGRDTNNSPLHF.

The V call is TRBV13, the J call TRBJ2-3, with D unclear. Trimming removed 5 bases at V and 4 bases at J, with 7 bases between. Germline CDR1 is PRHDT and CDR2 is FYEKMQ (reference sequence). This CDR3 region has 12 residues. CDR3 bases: TGTGCCAGCAGCCCCTCCTCAGATACGCAGTATTTT. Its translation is CASSPSSDTQYF. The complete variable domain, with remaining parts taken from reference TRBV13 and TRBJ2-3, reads AAGVIQSPRHLIKEKRETATLKCYPIPRHDTVYWYQQGPGQDPQFLISFYEKMQSDKGSIPDRFSAQQFSDYHSELNMSSLELGDSALYFCASSPSSDTQYFGPGTRLTVL.

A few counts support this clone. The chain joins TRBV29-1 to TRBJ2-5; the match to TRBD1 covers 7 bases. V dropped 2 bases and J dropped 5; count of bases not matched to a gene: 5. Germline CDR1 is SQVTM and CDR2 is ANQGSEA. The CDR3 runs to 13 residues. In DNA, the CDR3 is TGCAGCGTTGAAAGGGGGCGGATGGAGACCCAGTACTTC. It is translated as CSVERGRMETQYF.

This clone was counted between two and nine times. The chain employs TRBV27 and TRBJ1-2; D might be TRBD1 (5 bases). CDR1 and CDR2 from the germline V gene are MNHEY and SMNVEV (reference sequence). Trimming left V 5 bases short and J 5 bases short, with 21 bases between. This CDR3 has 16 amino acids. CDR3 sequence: CASSQGGFAGEYGYTF. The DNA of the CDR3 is TGTGCCAGCAGTCAGGGAGGTTTTGCGGGGGAGTATGGCTACACCTTC.

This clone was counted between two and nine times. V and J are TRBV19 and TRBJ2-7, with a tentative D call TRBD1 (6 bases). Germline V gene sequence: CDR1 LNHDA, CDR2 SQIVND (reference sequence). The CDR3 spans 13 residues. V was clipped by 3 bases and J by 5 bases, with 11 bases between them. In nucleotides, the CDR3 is TGTGCCAGTAGTATGGGGACAAAAGACGAGCAGTACTTC. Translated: CASSMGTKDEQYF.

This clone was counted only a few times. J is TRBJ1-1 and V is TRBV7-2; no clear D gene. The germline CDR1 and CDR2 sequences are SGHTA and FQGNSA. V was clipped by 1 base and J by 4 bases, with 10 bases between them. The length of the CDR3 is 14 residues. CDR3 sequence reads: CASSLVVLGTEAFF. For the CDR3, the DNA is TGTGCCAGCAGCTTAGTGGTACTAGGCACTGAAGCTTTCTTT. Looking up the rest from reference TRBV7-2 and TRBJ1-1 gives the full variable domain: GAGVSQSPSNKVTEKGKDVELRCDPISGHTALYWYRQSLGQGLEFLIYFQGNSAPDKSGLPSDRFSAERTGGSVSTLTIQRTQQEDSAVYLCASSLVVLGTEAFFGQGTRLTVV.

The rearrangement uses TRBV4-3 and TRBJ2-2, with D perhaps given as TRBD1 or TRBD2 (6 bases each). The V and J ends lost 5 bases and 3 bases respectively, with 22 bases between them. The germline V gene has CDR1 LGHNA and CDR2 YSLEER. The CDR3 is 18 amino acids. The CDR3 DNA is TGCGCCAGCAGCACCCGTCTTGGGGGGCGCACGGACACCGGGGAGCTGTTTTTT. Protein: CASSTRLGGRTDTGELFF.